This entry concerns a single T cell receptor beta chain. Its specificity is not known. The CDR3 is 13 amino acids. Germline lookup yields CDR1 SQVTM and CDR2 ANQGSEA. Trimming pared 2 bases from V and 4 bases from J, leaving 11 bases between. The protocol was immunoSEQ multiplex PCR, while the TCRdb copy is restricted to in-frame clones and leaves out a portion. The data hold tens of thousands of clones, with 88% observed a single time. This entry is derived from a study of cytomegalovirus exposure and HLA in healthy donors. Study-wide findings and caveats: Specific recognition of CMV antigens was confirmed in vitro for a few chains (all CMV-associated).

The sequencing sample was made of PBMCs. This chain joins TRBV29-1 and TRBJ1-2; D ambiguous. The source of this sequence is a woman under 40 in good health and CMV-seronegative. The CDR3 here is CSVEQAQSYGYTF. CDR3 nucleotides: TGCAGCGTTGAACAGGCACAGAGCTATGGCTACACCTTC.